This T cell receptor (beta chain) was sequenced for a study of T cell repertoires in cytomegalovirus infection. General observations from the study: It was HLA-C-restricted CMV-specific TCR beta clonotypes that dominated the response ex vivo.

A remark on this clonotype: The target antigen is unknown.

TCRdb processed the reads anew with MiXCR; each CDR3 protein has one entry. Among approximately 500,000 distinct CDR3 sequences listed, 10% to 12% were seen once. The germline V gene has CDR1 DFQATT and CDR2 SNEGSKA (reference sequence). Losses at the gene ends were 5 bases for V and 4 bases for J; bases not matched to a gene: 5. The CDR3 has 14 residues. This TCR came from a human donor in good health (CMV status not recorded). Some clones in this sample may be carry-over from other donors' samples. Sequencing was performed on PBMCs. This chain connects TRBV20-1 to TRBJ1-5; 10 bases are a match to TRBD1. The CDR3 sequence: CSARTGGQNQPQHF. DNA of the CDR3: TGCAGTGCTCGGACAGGGGGGCAAAATCAGCCCCAGCATTTT.